The T cell receptor (beta chain) under discussion was sequenced for a study of shared T cell receptors in the human thymus. Profiling relied on immunoSEQ multiplex PCR, and the TCRdb table lists in-frame clones only, not all of them. The data hold some 760,000 clones, with roughly 88% observed a single time. Germline values: CDR1 DFQATT, CDR2 SNEGSKA (reference sequence). The CDR3 totals 11 residues. V dropped 8 bases and J dropped 19; count of bases not matched to a gene: 13. These data were also filed under a second study, of human thymus T cells. That paper notes: The people who donated were healthy Finnish babies having corrective surgery for congenital heart defects. Corrective heart surgery yielded resections, and these provided the thymus tissue. Highly overlapping thymic repertoires among unrelated individuals were reported in related research.

The sample taken for sequencing was thymocytes. The source is a girl under three years old with a congenital heart defect. The gene calls are TRBV20-1 and TRBJ1-6; TRBD1 agrees at 8 bases. CDR3 nucleotide sequence: TGCAGTCCAATGAGCCCGACAGGGGTTCACTTT. Amino acids: CSPMSPTGVHF.